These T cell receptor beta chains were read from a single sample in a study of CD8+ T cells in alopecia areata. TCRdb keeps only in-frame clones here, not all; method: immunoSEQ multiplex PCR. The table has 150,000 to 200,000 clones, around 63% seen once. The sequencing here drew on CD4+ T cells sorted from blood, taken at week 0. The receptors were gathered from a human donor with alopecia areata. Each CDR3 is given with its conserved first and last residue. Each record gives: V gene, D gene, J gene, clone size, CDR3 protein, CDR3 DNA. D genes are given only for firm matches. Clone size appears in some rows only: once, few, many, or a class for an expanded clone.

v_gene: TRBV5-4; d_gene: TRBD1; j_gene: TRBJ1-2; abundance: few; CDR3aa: CASSDNRDRGDYGYTF; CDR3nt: TGTGCCAGCAGCGATAACCGGGACAGGGGGGACTATGGCTACACCTTC
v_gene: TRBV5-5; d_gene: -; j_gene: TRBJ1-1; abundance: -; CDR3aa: CASTIQVVNTEAFF; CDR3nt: TGTGCCAGCACCATACAGGTTGTGAACACTGAAGCTTTCTTT
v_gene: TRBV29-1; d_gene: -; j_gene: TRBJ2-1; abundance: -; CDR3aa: CTIATYNEQFF; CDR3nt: TGCACTATTGCAACCTACAATGAGCAGTTCTTC
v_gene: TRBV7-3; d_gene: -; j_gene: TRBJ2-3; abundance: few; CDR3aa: CASSLPPRSSTDTQYF; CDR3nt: TGTGCCAGCAGCTTACCGCCCAGGTCTAGCACAGATACGCAGTATTTT
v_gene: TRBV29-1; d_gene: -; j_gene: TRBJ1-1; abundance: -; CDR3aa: CKARWSNTEAFF; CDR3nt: TGCAAGGCTAGATGGTCGAACACTGAAGCTTTCTTT
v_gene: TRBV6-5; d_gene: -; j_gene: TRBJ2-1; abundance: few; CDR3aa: CASRESDSLKQFF; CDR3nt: TGTGCCAGCAGGGAGTCAGACAGCCTAAAGCAGTTCTTC
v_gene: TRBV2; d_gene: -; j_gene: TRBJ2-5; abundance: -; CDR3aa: CASLSEETQYF; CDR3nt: TGTGCCAGCCTTTCCGAAGAGACCCAGTACTTC
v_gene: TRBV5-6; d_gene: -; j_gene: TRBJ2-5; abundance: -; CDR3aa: CASSWGETQYF; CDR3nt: TGTGCCAGCAGCTGGGGAGAGACCCAGTACTTC
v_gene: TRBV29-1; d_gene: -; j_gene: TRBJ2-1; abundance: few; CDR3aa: CSVDRDGTFF; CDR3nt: TGCAGCGTAGACCGGGACGGCACGTTCTTC
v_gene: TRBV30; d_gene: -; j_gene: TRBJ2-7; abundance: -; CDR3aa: CAWSVIVSMTDNSYEQYF; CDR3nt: TGTGCCTGGAGTGTAATCGTTAGTATGACAGACAACTCCTACGAGCAGTACTTC
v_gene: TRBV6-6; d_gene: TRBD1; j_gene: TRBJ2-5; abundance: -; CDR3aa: CASSYSGTGYF; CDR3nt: TGTGCCAGCAGTTACTCGGGGACAGGGTACTTC
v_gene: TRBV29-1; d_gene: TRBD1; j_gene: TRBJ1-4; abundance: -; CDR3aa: CSVHYRGHEKLFF; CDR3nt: TGCAGCGTCCACTACAGGGGGCATGAAAAACTGTTTTTT
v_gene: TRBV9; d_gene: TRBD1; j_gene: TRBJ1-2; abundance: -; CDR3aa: CASSVDRTGYGYTF; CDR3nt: TGTGCCAGCAGCGTAGACAGGACAGGCTATGGCTACACCTTC
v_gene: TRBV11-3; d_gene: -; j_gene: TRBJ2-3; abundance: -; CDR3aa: CASSLGGVSTDTQYF; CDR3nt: TGTGCCAGCAGCTTAGGAGGGGTTAGCACAGATACGCAGTATTTT
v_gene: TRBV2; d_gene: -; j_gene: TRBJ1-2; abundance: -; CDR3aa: CASIGAGRNYGYTF; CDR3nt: TGTGCCAGCATCGGGGCTGGCAGAAACTATGGCTACACCTTC
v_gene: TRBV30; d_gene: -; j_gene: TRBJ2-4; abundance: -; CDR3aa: CASGFLAKNIQYF; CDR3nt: TGTGCCTCGGGCTTCCTAGCCAAAAACATTCAGTACTTC
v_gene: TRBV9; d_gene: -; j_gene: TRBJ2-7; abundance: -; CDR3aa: CASSVAGGTYEQYF; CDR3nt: TGTGCCAGCAGCGTAGCGGGCGGAACCTACGAGCAGTACTTC
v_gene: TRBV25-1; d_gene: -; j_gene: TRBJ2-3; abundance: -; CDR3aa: CASSVGPADTQYF; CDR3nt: TGTGCCAGCAGTGTAGGGCCGGCAGATACGCAGTATTTT
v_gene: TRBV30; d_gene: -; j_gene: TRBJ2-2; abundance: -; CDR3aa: CAWSPPFTGAPNTGELFF; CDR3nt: TGTGCCTGGAGTCCGCCCTTTACGGGGGCACCGAACACCGGGGAGCTGTTTTTT
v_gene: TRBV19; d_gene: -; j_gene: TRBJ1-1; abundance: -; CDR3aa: CASSMNSMNTEAFF; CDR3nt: TGTGCCAGTAGTATGAACAGCATGAACACTGAAGCTTTCTTT
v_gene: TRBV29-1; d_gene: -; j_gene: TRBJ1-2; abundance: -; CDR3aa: CSVEQRVVSGYTF; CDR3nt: TGCAGCGTTGAACAAAGGGTTGTGAGTGGCTACACCTTC
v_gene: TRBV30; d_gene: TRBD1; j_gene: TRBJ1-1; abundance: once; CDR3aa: CAWDRQGRTEAFF; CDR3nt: TGTGCCTGGGACCGACAGGGACGGACTGAAGCTTTCTTT
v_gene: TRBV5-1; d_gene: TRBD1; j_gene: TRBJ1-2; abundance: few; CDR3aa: CASSRTGDGYTF; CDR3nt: TGCGCCAGCAGCCGGACAGGGGATGGCTACACCTTC
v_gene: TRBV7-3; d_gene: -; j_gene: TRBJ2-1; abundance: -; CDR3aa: CASSYSGSSYNEQFF; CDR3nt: TGTGCCAGCAGCTACTCAGGGAGCTCCTACAATGAGCAGTTCTTC
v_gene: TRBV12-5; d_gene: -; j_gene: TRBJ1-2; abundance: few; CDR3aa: CASGLAAQGSNYGYTF; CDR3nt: TGTGCTAGTGGTTTAGCAGCCCAGGGGTCCAACTATGGCTACACCTTC
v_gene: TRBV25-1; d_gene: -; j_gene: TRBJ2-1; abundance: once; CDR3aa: CASSELGQAHHEQFF; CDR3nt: TGTGCCAGCAGTGAATTAGGCCAGGCCCACCATGAGCAGTTCTTC
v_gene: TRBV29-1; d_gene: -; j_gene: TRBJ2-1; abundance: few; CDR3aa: CSVEKRSSYNEQFF; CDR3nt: TGCAGCGTTGAAAAGCGGAGCTCCTACAATGAGCAGTTCTTC
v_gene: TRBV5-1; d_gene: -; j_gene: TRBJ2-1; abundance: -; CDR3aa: CASSLDGRAGEQFF; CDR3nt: TGCGCCAGCAGCTTGGATGGGCGGGCGGGTGAGCAGTTCTTC
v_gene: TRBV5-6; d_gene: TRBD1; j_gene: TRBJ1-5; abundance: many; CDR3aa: CASRNRGDGNQPQHF; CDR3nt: TGTGCCAGCAGGAACAGGGGGGATGGCAATCAGCCCCAGCATTTT
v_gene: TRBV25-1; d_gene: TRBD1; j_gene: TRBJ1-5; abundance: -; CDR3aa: CASSESGQGNQPQHF; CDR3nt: TGTGCCAGCAGTGAATCGGGACAGGGAAATCAGCCCCAGCATTTT
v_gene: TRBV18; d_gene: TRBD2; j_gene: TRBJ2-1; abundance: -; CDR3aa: CASSRPGGAVNEQFF; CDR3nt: TGTGCCAGCTCACGACCCGGGGGGGCCGTAAATGAGCAGTTCTTC
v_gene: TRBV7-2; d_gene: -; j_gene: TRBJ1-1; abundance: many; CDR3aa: CASSLSQGPEAFF; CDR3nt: TGTGCCAGCAGCTTAAGTCAGGGGCCTGAAGCTTTCTTT
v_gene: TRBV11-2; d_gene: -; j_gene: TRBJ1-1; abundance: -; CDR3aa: CASSIGLGNTEAFF; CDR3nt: TGTGCCAGCAGCATAGGACTGGGGAACACTGAAGCTTTCTTT
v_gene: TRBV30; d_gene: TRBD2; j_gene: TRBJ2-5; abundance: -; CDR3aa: CAWTGGGPQETQYF; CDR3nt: TGTGCCTGGACAGGCGGGGGGCCCCAAGAGACCCAGTACTTC
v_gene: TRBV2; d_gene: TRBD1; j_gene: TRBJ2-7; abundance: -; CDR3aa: CASKLVEQGLWEQYF; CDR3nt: TGTGCCAGCAAATTGGTGGAACAGGGGTTATGGGAGCAGTACTTC
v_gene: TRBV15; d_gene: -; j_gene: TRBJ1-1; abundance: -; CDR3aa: CATSRASDRTEAFF; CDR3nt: TGTGCCACCAGCAGAGCCTCAGACCGGACTGAAGCTTTCTTT
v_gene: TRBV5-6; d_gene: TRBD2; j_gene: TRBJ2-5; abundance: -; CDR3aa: CASSPSGGLQETQYF; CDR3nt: TGTGCCAGCAGCCCTAGCGGGGGCCTACAAGAGACCCAGTACTTC
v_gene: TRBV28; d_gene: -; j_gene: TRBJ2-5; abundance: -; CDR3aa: CASSLPGEETQYF; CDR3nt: TGTGCCAGCAGTTTGCCAGGGGAAGAGACCCAGTACTTC
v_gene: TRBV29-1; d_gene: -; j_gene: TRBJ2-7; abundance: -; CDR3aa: CSVEGTNYEQYF; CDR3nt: TGCAGCGTTGAAGGCACCAACTACGAGCAGTACTTC
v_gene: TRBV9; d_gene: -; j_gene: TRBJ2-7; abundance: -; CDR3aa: CASSVAGTGTEQYF; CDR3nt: TGTGCCAGCAGCGTAGCGGGAACAGGGACGGAGCAGTACTTC
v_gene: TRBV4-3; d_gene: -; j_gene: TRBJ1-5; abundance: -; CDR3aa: CASSQDSGAQPQHF; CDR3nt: TGCGCCAGCAGCCAAGATAGTGGGGCCCAGCCCCAGCATTTT